The 11 T cell receptor beta chains below were found in one sample sequenced in a study of blood T cell repertoires in COVID-19. Profiling relied on immunoSEQ multiplex PCR, and the TCRdb table lists in-frame clones only, not all of them. This table has some 260,000 clones, around 88% appearing once. Sequences were obtained from peripheral blood. These receptor sequences come from an older man with acute or convalescent COVID-19.

This clone was recorded a few times. The rearrangement joins TRBV2 to TRBJ2-1, with TRBD2 matching over 12 bases. The CDR3 sequence is 15 residues long. The V gene's germline CDR1 is SNHLY and CDR2 FYNNEI. V lost 6 bases to trimming and J lost 4 bases; unmatched junction nucleotides: 4. CDR3 region: CASSQLAGGYNEQFF. CDR3 bases: TGTGCCAGCAGCCAACTAGCGGGAGGTTACAATGAGCAGTTCTTC.

This sequence joins TRBV18 and TRBJ1-1, with D possibly being TRBD1 (5 bases). The CDR3 runs to 15 residues. Germline CDR1 and CDR2: KGHSH and LQKENI. Between the trimmed V and J ends, which lost 3 bases and 1 base, there was a span of 12 bases. CDR3 coding DNA: TGTGCCAGCTCACCCCCGGGGACTAGGAACACTGAAGCTTTCTTT. It encodes CASSPPGTRNTEAFF.

This clone came up once. The CDR3 sequence: CASSLAASGATYEQYF. For the CDR3, the DNA is TGTGCCAGCAGCTTGGCCGCGAGCGGGGCTACCTACGAGCAGTACTTC. The chain employs TRBV5-5 and TRBJ2-7; 7 positions match TRBD2. There are 16 residues in the CDR3. Germline CDR1 reads SGHKS; CDR2 reads YYEKEE (reference sequence). With V trimmed by 0 bases and J by 2 bases, 8 bases remained unmatched.

The V and J genes are TRBV12-3 or TRBV12-4 and TRBJ1-2; D remains ambiguous. The CDR3 covers 11 residues. V shed 6 bases and J shed 2 bases, with 4 bases lying between them. The CDR3 here is CASSQNYGYTF. The CDR3 nucleotides are TGTGCCAGCAGCCAGAACTATGGCTACACCTTC.

J is TRBJ2-2 and V is TRBV6-5; perhaps TRBD2 as D (6 bases). The V end lost 4 bases, the J end lost 6 bases, and 12 bases lay between the germline ends. CDR3 length: 14 residues. The germline V gene encodes CDR1 MNHEY and CDR2 SVGAGI. As DNA, the CDR3 is TGTGCCAGCAGTTGGGGGGAGGAGGCCGGGGAGCTGTTTTTT. Encoded protein: CASSWGEEAGELFF.

The J gene is TRBJ2-3, the V gene TRBV5-6; weak D call: TRBD2 (5 bases). The V gene lost 5 bases and the J gene lost 3 bases, with 16 bases spanning the gap. Germline assignment: CDR1 SGHDT and CDR2 YYEEEE. The CDR3 has 15 residues. The CDR3 coding sequence is TGTGCCAGCAGGACGGACTTTATGGGAACAGATACGCAGTATTTT. It codes for CASRTDFMGTDTQYF.

The J gene is TRBJ2-5, the V gene TRBV6-5, with 10 positions matching TRBD2. Germline CDR1 is MNHEY and CDR2 is SVGAGI. The J segment lost 5 bases and the V segment lost 6 bases, leaving 6 bases of the junction unmatched. This CDR3 comprises 14 residues. CDR3 amino acids: CASRSAGGQETQYF. The DNA for the CDR3 is TGTGCCAGCAGATCAGCGGGGGGGCAGGAGACCCAGTACTTC.

In its sample, this clone was seen once. The chain recombines TRBV5-1 with TRBJ2-7, with TRBD1 as a possible D gene (6 bases). Trimming cost V 0 bases and J 3 bases, with 16 bases left between them. CDR3 length: 16 residues. Germline CDR1 is SGHRS and CDR2 is YFSETQ. The CDR3 bases are TGCGCCAGCAGCTTGGGGCAGGGGTACGCCTTCTACGAGCAGTACTTC. Translation gives CASSLGQGYAFYEQYF.

This clone occurred many times. The chain is built from TRBV6-1 and TRBJ1-2; the match to TRBD1 covers 8 bases. Germline CDR1 and CDR2: MNHNS and SASEGT. V lost 3 bases, J lost 8 bases, and 5 bases stayed unmatched. The CDR3 is 13 residues long. CDR3 protein: CASSEDRVGGYTF. CDR3 DNA sequence: TGTGCCAGCAGTGAGGACAGGGTCGGGGGCTACACCTTC.

This clone has just a few counts. V is TRBV3-1 (or the pseudogene TRBV3-2) and J is TRBJ1-6, with D possibly matching TRBD1 (6 bases). In germline, CDR1 is LGHDT, CDR2 YNNKEL (reference sequence). There are 14 residues in the CDR3. Trimming shortened V by 1 base and J by 6 bases, and 7 bases separated the two germline ends. CDR3 sequence reads: CASSQGQVNSPLHF. The CDR3 DNA sequence: TGTGCCAGCAGCCAAGGACAGGTTAATTCACCCCTCCACTTT.

The V gene is TRBV28, the J gene TRBJ2-5, with a tentative D call TRBD2 (5 bases). CDR1 and CDR2 from the germline V gene are MDHEN and SYDVKM. Trimming removed 6 bases at V and 2 bases at J, with 19 bases between. The CDR3 sequence is 16 residues long. Here the CDR3 reads CASSPGGLGLQETQYF. Written as DNA, the CDR3 is TGTGCCAGCAGCCCTGGTGGTCTCGGACTTCAAGAGACCCAGTACTTC.